This TCR beta chain was captured in a study of cytomegalovirus exposure and HLA in healthy donors (dated by TCRdb to 2017 to 2019). At the level of the whole study: The 500 to 800 repertoires of the first cohort and the 95 to 150 validation repertoires were produced on the same platform, according to a later analysis. Besides the first cohort of 666 subjects, a separate validation cohort made up of roughly 130 different subjects was used. The aim of the study was to test whether cataloging public T cell receptors could identify signatures of past pathogen exposure. To predict cytomegalovirus infection status, the study brought together high-throughput TCR immunosequencing, statistical association of individual TCRs with disease status, and machine learning. Results the study describes overall, beyond this receptor: A later analysis found that TCRs clustered in the first cohort also tended to co-occur in the 120 validation repertoires, with 94% of cluster scores above 0. A later analysis had no HLA typing for the validation cohort, so co-occurrence there was scored across all 110 or so repertoires. The classifier was reported to diagnose cytomegalovirus status with high specificity and sensitivity in both the original cohort and the validation cohort. In vitro tests confirmed that a few of the cytomegalovirus-associated TCR beta chains recognize cytomegalovirus antigens. The study gave a list of 150 to 200 TCR beta chains associated with cytomegalovirus. The authors suggested that the approach could potentially be generalized to other disease states and immunological phenotypes. While some public TCRs were present in many individuals, most TCR sequences turned up only very rarely across donors.

Donors formed part of the validation cohort, which comprised 120 subjects and was distinct from the first cohort of 690 or so subjects. Libraries were prepared through the immunoSEQ multiplex PCR assay. The original methods were these. To diagnose cytomegalovirus status from the catalog of TCR beta chain sequences, a statistical classification framework was built. TCRdb took this table from immuneACCESS and kept in-frame rearrangements with V and J called. Such tables lack part of the clones; where checked against another copy, unresolved V genes explain under half of the gap, and the rest is unexplained. That table is the source of V, J and clone size, and D and trimming were worked out from the DNA. Within this sample are roughly 120,000 clones, with 88% of them counted one time only. Clones ranked in the top ten supply roughly 2.1% of the sample. A remark on this clone: The specificity of this receptor is unknown. Per-base quality was not reported, and no clone a single base away is much larger than it.

The clonotype originates from a woman younger than 30 in good health and CMV-seronegative. The specimen sequenced was PBMCs.

Read as DNA, the sequence is TGTGCCAGCAGCCAAGAGGCTAGCGGGTGGTACTACGAGCAGTACTTC. It translates as CASSQEASGWYYEQYF. The V gene is TRBV14 and the J gene is TRBJ2-7; a stretch of 8 junction bases matches TRBD2. As encoded in the germline V gene, CDR1 is SGHDN while CDR2 is FVKESK. Compared with germline, V lacks 0 bases and J lacks 3 bases; bases without a gene match: 7. The CDR3 covers 16 residues, taking in both the cysteine and the phenylalanine. Kept here is only the CDR3 DNA, which spans 48 bases and is read in frame from base 1.